The 29 T cell receptor beta chains presented below share a single source sample, sequenced in a study of blood T cell repertoires in COVID-19. Measured with immunoSEQ multiplex PCR; TCRdb has only the in-frame clones, and not every one. The sample has roughly 70,000 clones, over 85% seen once. Source material: peripheral blood. Receptors originate from a man aged 50-60 years with acute or convalescent COVID-19.

This chain connects TRBV5-1 to TRBJ1-1; D remains unclear. Germline values: CDR1 SGHRS, CDR2 YFSETQ. Deletions cut 4 bases from V and 4 bases from J, with 14 bases between. The CDR3 length is 14 residues. The CDR3 sequence is CASSPGRESTEAFF. CDR3 sequence (DNA): TGCGCCAGCAGCCCCGGAAGGGAGAGCACTGAAGCTTTCTTT.

This clone is a singleton in its sample. CDR3 nucleotides: TGCAGCGTTGAATCCTTAGCGGGGTCCTACAATGAGCAGTTCTTC. As protein: CSVESLAGSYNEQFF. V usage is TRBV29-1 and J usage is TRBJ2-1, with 8 bases identical to TRBD2. With V trimmed by 2 bases and J by 1 base, 4 bases remained unmatched. This CDR3 comprises 15 residues. CDR1 SQVTM and CDR2 ANQGSEA come from the germline V gene.

The J gene is TRBJ2-2, the V gene TRBV5-6, with 10 bases matching TRBD1. Germline assignment: CDR1 SGHDT and CDR2 YYEEEE. CDR3 length: 17 amino acids. J lost 3 bases, V lost 2 bases, and 7 bases had no gene match. The CDR3 reads CASSLEGQGFYTGELFF. In nucleotides, the CDR3 is TGTGCCAGCAGCTTAGAGGGACAGGGGTTTTACACCGGGGAGCTGTTTTTT. Based on the CDR3 plus reference TRBV5-6 and TRBJ2-2, the full variable domain is DAGVTQSPTHLIKTRGQQVTLRCSPKSGHDTVSWYQQALGQGPQFIFQYYEEEERQRGNFPDRFSGHQFPNYSSELNVNALLLGDSALYLCASSLEGQGFYTGELFFGEGSRLTVL.

This chain connects TRBV4-3 to TRBJ2-4; 15 bases map to TRBD2. The CDR3 totals 17 residues. The J segment lost 5 bases and the V segment lost 3 bases, leaving 5 bases of the junction unmatched. In germline, CDR1 is LGHNA, CDR2 YSLEER. CDR3 coding DNA: TGCGCCAGCAGCCATGGGACTAGCGGGGGGACTGAAAACATTCAGTACTTC. This encodes CASSHGTSGGTENIQYF.

The chain joins TRBV19 to TRBJ1-2; the match to TRBD1 covers 11 bases. CDR1 is LNHDA and CDR2 is SQIVND in the germline V gene (reference sequence). With V trimmed by 3 bases and J by 6 bases, 3 bases remained unmatched. The CDR3 is 14 amino acids. DNA for the CDR3: TGTGCCAGTAGTATGGACAGGGGGCTCCATGGCTACACCTTC. This sequence encodes CASSMDRGLHGYTF. Looking up the rest from reference TRBV19 and TRBJ1-2 gives the full variable domain: DGGITQSPKYLFRKEGQNVTLSCEQNLNHDAMYWYRQDPGQGLRLIYYSQIVNDFQKGDIAEGYSVSREKKESFPLTVTSAQKNPTAFYLCASSMDRGLHGYTFGSGTRLTVV.

This clone showed up just once. The V call is TRBV11-2, the J call TRBJ1-1; TRBD1 is a possible D gene (6 bases). Trimming stripped 2 bases from V and 4 bases from J, with 20 bases between. There are 17 residues in the CDR3. Germline V gene sequence: CDR1 SGHAT, CDR2 FQNNGV. CDR3 in DNA: TGTGCCAGCAGCTTATCCTCTGGGGGCCGAGGGCGCACTGAAGCTTTCTTT. It translates to CASSLSSGGRGRTEAFF.

J is TRBJ1-6 and V is TRBV27; 9 nucleotides agree with TRBD1. The CDR3 extends over 16 amino acids. Germline CDR1 and CDR2: MNHEY and SMNVEV (reference sequence). The V segment lost 6 bases and the J segment 2 bases; nucleotides outside the gene matches: 5. The CDR3 coding sequence is TGTGCCAGCAGACTACAGGGGGCGGCCTATAATTCACCCCTCCACTTT. Translating it yields CASRLQGAAYNSPLHF.

The rearrangement joins TRBV10-3 to TRBJ2-2; possibly TRBD2 for D (6 bases). V was pared by 3 bases and J by 0 bases, with 17 bases between. The germline CDR1 and CDR2 sequences are ENHRY and SYGVKD. The CDR3 extends over 18 amino acids. This chain's CDR3 is CAISEIWRETANTGELFF. Here the CDR3 DNA reads TGTGCCATCAGTGAAATCTGGAGGGAGACAGCGAACACCGGGGAGCTGTTTTTT.

The genes are TRBV6-2 or TRBV6-3 and TRBJ1-1; D is unresolved. This CDR3 has 15 residues. Trimming took off 4 bases at V and 1 base at J, with 13 bases between the two ends. Germline V gene data show CDR1 as MNHEY and CDR2 as SVGEGT. The CDR3 loop is CASSFGGWGNTEAFF. In nucleotides, the CDR3 is TGTGCCAGCAGTTTTGGAGGATGGGGGAACACTGAAGCTTTCTTT.

This chain joins TRBV12-2 and TRBJ1-1. TRBV12-2 is termed a pseudogene. The CDR3 is 17 amino acids. The CDR3 sequence is CASRSQGYAQEDTEAFF. CDR3 coding DNA: TGTGCAAGTCGCTCCCAAGGCTACGCCCAGGAGGACACTGAAGCTTTCTTT.

The V gene is TRBV11-2, the J gene TRBJ1-1, with TRBD1 as a possible D gene (5 bases). CDR3 length: 14 amino acids. V was trimmed by 1 base and J by 4 bases, leaving 10 bases between them. The germline CDR1 and CDR2 sequences are SGHAT and FQNNGV. CDR3 residues: CASSLAQGSTEAFF. CDR3 nucleotide sequence: TGTGCCAGCAGCTTAGCCCAGGGTAGCACTGAAGCTTTCTTT.

The rearrangement links TRBV3-1 (or the pseudogene TRBV3-2) to TRBJ2-5; 11 bases are shared with TRBD2. Germline V gives CDR1 LGHDT, CDR2 YNNKEL (reference sequence). This CDR3 comprises 15 residues. V lost 3 bases to trimming and J lost 5 bases; unmatched junction nucleotides: 5. CDR3 sequence (DNA): TGTGCCAGCAGCCAGAATCTAGCGGGAGGCGAGACCCAGTACTTC. Encoded protein: CASSQNLAGGETQYF.

As for this clone: Other DNA sequences in the same sample also yield this CDR3. The chain combines TRBV5-1 with TRBJ2-1, with D perhaps matching TRBD1 (6 bases). In germline, CDR1 is SGHRS, CDR2 YFSETQ. This CDR3 has 13 residues. V dropped 4 bases and J dropped 4 bases, with 9 bases sitting between them. CDR3 sequence: CASSPDSYNEQFF. The CDR3 DNA sequence: TGCGCCAGCAGCCCGGACAGTTACAATGAGCAGTTCTTC.

The rearrangement joins TRBV28 to TRBJ2-5; a weak D match, TRBD1 (5 bases). Germline assignment: CDR1 MDHEN and CDR2 SYDVKM. V was pared by 5 bases and J by 3 bases, with 16 bases between. This CDR3 has 15 amino acids. Written as DNA, the CDR3 is TGTGCCAGCAGTCCAACACTGACAGATGAAGAGACCCAGTACTTC. Translation: CASSPTLTDEETQYF.

This sequence joins TRBV5-4 and TRBJ2-3, with 16 bases identical to TRBD2. Per germline, CDR1 SGHNT and CDR2 YYREEE (reference sequence). The J segment lost 0 bases and the V segment lost 4 bases, leaving 2 bases of the junction unmatched. There are 17 residues in the CDR3. CDR3 amino acids: CASSPGLAGGSTDTQYF. CDR3 in DNA: TGTGCCAGCAGCCCGGGACTAGCGGGGGGGAGCACAGATACGCAGTATTTT.

This sequence joins TRBV5-1 and TRBJ2-2; D possibly corresponds to TRBD2 (6 bases). Germline CDR1 is SGHRS and CDR2 is YFSETQ. Deletions cut 0 bases from V and 5 bases from J, with 14 bases between. This CDR3 is built from 16 residues. In DNA form, the CDR3 reads TGCGCCAGCAGCTTGGGGTCTGCGGGGTATACCGGGGAGCTGTTTTTT. Translated, it gives CASSLGSAGYTGELFF.

The chain combines TRBV21-1 with TRBJ2-1; the DNA was not compared with TRBD2, the D call given in the table. TRBV21-1 is shown as a pseudogene. The CDR3 covers 16 residues. The CDR3 region is CASSKGASGIDNEQFF. CDR3 in DNA: TGTGCCAGCAGCAAAGGGGCTAGCGGGATAGACAATGAGCAGTTCTTC.

The chain recombines TRBV9 with TRBJ1-6; D uncertain. The CDR3 sequence is 15 residues long. The V gene's germline CDR1 is SGDLS and CDR2 YYNGEE. Trimming left V 6 bases short and J 5 bases short, with 15 bases between. CDR3 region: CASTQAEGNNSPLHF. CDR3 nucleotides: TGTGCCAGCACCCAGGCAGAGGGCAATAATTCACCCCTCCACTTT.

This clone was found once. The genes are TRBV30 and TRBJ1-1, with unresolved D. CDR1 GTSNPN and CDR2 SVGIG come from the germline V gene (reference sequence). Trimming took 2 bases from V and 1 from J, leaving 8 bases between them. The CDR3 length is 13 residues. The CDR3 spells CAWSLTRNTEAFF. The CDR3 DNA reads TGTGCCTGGAGTCTTACGCGGAACACTGAAGCTTTCTTT.

Worth noting for this clone: A read error may produce the germline difference seen at one junction end. The chain joins TRBV19 to TRBJ1-3; 9 positions agree with TRBD1. The CDR3 is made up of 15 amino acids. Germline V CDR1 and CDR2: LNHDA, SQIVND (reference sequence). In DNA, the CDR3 is TGTGCCAGTAGTACCGTACAGGGGGCCTCCCCGGACAGGAATTTT. This sequence encodes CASSTVQGASPDRNF.

The chain joins TRBV7-3 to TRBJ1-2; D is uncertain. V lost 1 base and J lost 8, with 14 bases in between. This CDR3 region has 14 residues. CDR1 and CDR2 (germline): SGHTA, FQGTGA. The CDR3 region is CASSLIGSTGGYTF. The CDR3 nucleotides are TGTGCCAGCAGCTTAATCGGGTCTACCGGGGGCTACACCTTC.

The V call is TRBV5-1, the J call TRBJ2-5, with D tentatively TRBD2 (5 bases). The V end was cut by 0 bases, the J end by 4 bases, with 10 bases between. The CDR3 contains 14 residues. CDR1 is SGHRS, CDR2 YFSETQ, per germline. The CDR3: CASSLGTGIETQYF. The CDR3 region has the DNA TGCGCCAGCAGCTTGGGGACGGGGATAGAGACCCAGTACTTC.

The chain links TRBV7-8 to TRBJ2-3; 12 bases fit TRBD1. Per germline, CDR1 SGHVS and CDR2 FQNEAQ. The V gene end was trimmed by 5 bases and the J gene end by 1 base; junction bases not matched to a gene: 7. CDR3 size: 17 residues. The CDR3 nucleotides read TGTGCCAGCAGCCCGGGACAGGGGGCCGGTGGCACAGATACGCAGTATTTT. Translation gives CASSPGQGAGGTDTQYF.

V is TRBV27 and J is TRBJ2-1; 14 nucleotides align to TRBD2. This CDR3 is built from 17 residues. Unmatched junction bases numbered 13, after V lost 6 bases and J lost 9 bases. Germline V CDR1 and CDR2: MNHEY, SMNVEV (reference sequence). The CDR3: CASSPSPGTSGRTEQFF. The CDR3 region has the DNA TGTGCCAGCAGCCCCTCCCCCGGGACTAGCGGGAGAACTGAGCAGTTCTTC.

The chain recombines TRBV7-2 with TRBJ1-2, with D perhaps matching TRBD1 (5 bases). This CDR3 is 15 amino acids long. V lost 4 bases and J lost 0, with 12 bases in between. In germline, CDR1 is SGHTA, CDR2 FQGNSA. The CDR3 DNA is TGTGCCAGCAGCTCCCCCGGGGGAACTAACTATGGCTACACCTTC. Translated: CASSSPGGTNYGYTF.

This chain joins TRBV14 and TRBJ2-3; 10 nucleotides match TRBD2. Germline V CDR1 and CDR2: SGHDN, FVKESK. This CDR3 is built from 17 residues. J gave up 3 bases and V 2 bases, and 8 bases lay outside the gene matches. CDR3 region: CASSQHTSGKNTDTQYF. The CDR3 nucleotides are TGTGCCAGCAGCCAACATACTAGCGGGAAAAATACAGATACGCAGTATTTT.

The CDR3: CASSQGVQDYNEKLFF. The CDR3 nucleotides are TGTGCCAGCAGCCAAGGTGTTCAGGACTATAATGAAAAACTGTTTTTT. The rearrangement uses TRBV4-2 and TRBJ1-4; D remains ambiguous. Germline V lookup: CDR1 LGHNA, CDR2 YNFKEQ. This CDR3 is 16 amino acids long. The V end lost 1 base, the J end lost 4 bases, and 13 bases lay between the germline ends.

V gene TRBV24-1 combines with J gene TRBJ2-5; a weak D match, TRBD2 (6 bases). Germline CDR1 reads KGHDR; CDR2 reads SFDVKD. The CDR3 has 15 residues. Trimming removed 4 bases from V and 5 bases from J, with 16 bases in between. CDR3 sequence (DNA): TGTGCCACCAGTGACTACGGAGGGGCCGGGGAGACCCAGTACTTC. Its translation is CATSDYGGAGETQYF.

V is TRBV19 and J is TRBJ1-6; TRBD1 agrees at 8 bases. J was trimmed by 6 bases and V by 3 bases; bases with no gene match: 13. The CDR3 consists of 18 residues. The germline gives CDR1 LNHDA, CDR2 SQIVND (reference sequence). The CDR3, as DNA: TGTGCCAGTAGTATGGACTACTTTGACAGGGGCGTTAATTCACCCCTCCACTTT. Translation gives CASSMDYFDRGVNSPLHF.